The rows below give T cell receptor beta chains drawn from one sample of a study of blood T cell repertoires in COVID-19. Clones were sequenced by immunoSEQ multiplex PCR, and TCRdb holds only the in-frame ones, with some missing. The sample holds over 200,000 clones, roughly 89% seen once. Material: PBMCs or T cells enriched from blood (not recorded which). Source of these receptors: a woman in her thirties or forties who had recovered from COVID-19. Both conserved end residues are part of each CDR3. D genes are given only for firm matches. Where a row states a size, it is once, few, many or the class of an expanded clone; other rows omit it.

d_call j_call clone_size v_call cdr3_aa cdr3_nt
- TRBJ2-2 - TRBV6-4 CASSAGDTGELFF TGTGCCAGCAGTGCAGGGGACACCGGGGAGCTGTTTTTT
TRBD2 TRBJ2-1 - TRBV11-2 CASSRRGSGLSYNEQFF TGTGCCAGCAGCCGAAGGGGTAGCGGGCTCTCCTACAATGAGCAGTTCTTC
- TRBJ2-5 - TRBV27 CASSLSRREETQYF TGTGCCAGCAGTTTATCGAGGAGGGAAGAGACCCAGTACTTC
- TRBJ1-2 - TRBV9 CASSSPGGYGYTF TGTGCCAGCAGCTCCCCGGGGGGCTATGGCTACACCTTC
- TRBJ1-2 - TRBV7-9 CASELYRVDYGYTF TGTGCCAGCGAGCTTTACAGAGTAGACTATGGCTACACCTTC
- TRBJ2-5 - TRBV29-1 CSVEEGSLGGETQYF TGCAGCGTTGAAGAGGGTTCCTTAGGAGGGGAGACCCAGTACTTC
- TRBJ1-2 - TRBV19 CASGEMAGNYGYTF TGTGCCAGTGGGGAAATGGCGGGTAACTATGGCTACACCTTC
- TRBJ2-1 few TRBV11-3 CASSLSRGRTYNEQFF TGTGCCAGCAGCTTAAGTCGTGGCAGGACCTACAATGAGCAGTTCTTC
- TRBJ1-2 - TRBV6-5 CASSYTAGSSYTF TGTGCCAGCAGTTACACAGCGGGGAGCAGCTACACCTTC
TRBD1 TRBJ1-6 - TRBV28 CASSLLGQGSSPLHF TGTGCCAGCAGTTTATTAGGACAGGGCAGTTCACCCCTCCACTTT
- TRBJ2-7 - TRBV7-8 CASSLGAITYEQYF TGTGCCAGCAGCTTAGGGGCGATAACCTACGAGCAGTACTTC
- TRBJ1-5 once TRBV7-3 CASSSEGGNYQPQHF TGTGCCAGCAGCTCCGAGGGAGGAAATTATCAGCCCCAGCATTTT
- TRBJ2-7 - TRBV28 CASRDTYSYEQYF TGTGCCAGCAGGGACACCTACTCCTACGAGCAGTACTTC
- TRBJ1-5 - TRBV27 CASRQELNQPQHF TGTGCCAGCAGGCAGGAATTAAATCAGCCCCAGCATTTT
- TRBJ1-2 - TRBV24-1 CATSEPDYGYTF TGTGCCACCAGTGAGCCGGACTATGGCTACACCTTC
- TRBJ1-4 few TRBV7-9 CASSPSIQEKLFF TGTGCCAGCAGCCCTTCAATACAAGAAAAACTGTTTTTT
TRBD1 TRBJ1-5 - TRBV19 CASTEDRNQPQHF TGTGCCAGTACGGAGGACAGGAATCAGCCCCAGCATTTT
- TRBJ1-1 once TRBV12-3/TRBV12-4 CASSRTVTEAFF TGTGCCAGCAGCCGGACAGTCACTGAAGCTTTCTTT
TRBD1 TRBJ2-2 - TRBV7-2 CASSLIGGPNTGELFF TGTGCCAGCAGCTTAATAGGGGGCCCAAACACCGGGGAGCTGTTTTTT